This section outlines one T cell receptor beta chain sequence together with its context. This sample was taken from a study of blood T cell repertoires in COVID-19. Turning to the study itself: Samples representing acute and convalescent COVID-19 were sourced from the United States, Italy and Spain. The cDNA or gDNA used as material had been derived from T cells, B-cell-depleted T cells, or PBMCs.

Germline loops: CDR1 WSHSY, CDR2 SAAADI. The ends were cut back, 6 bases at V and 10 bases at J, with 19 bases in the middle. The CDR3 contains 14 residues. In the authors' workflow: For nucleated cells, counts were estimated from reference gene primer amplification. Here immunoSEQ multiplex PCR was the method, and the copy in TCRdb shows in-frame clones only, minus some. That table is the source of V, J and clone size, and D and trimming were worked out from the DNA. The sample shows 190,000 or so clones, around 84% of them seen only once. This clonotype originated in a middle-aged man with active or convalescent COVID-19. Sequencing input: peripheral blood. The genes are TRBV10-2 and TRBJ1-5, with D maybe TRBD1 (6 bases). CDR3 residues: CASSAGTLSNPQHF. In DNA, the CDR3 is TGCGCCAGCAGCGCCGGGACATTGTCGAATCCCCAGCATTTT.